This is a list of T cell receptor beta chains from one sample in a study of cytomegalovirus exposure and HLA in healthy donors. TCRdb keeps only in-frame clones here, not all; method: immunoSEQ multiplex PCR. Among about 130,000 clones listed, roughly 74% were seen once. Sample: PBMCs. These receptors were taken from a woman between 50 and 59 years old in good health and CMV-seropositive. Each CDR3 is given with its conserved first and last residue.

J | length | V | CDR3
TRBJ2-2 | 17 | TRBV15 | CATSRVAGGRVTGELFF
TRBJ2-3 | 14 | TRBV30 | CAWRLAGGPATQYF
TRBJ1-2 | 14 | TRBV6-1 | CASSVGRMNYGYTF
TRBJ2-1 | 15 | TRBV9 | CASSARDRGYNEQFF
TRBJ2-2 | 11 | TRBV29-1 | CSAANTGELFF
TRBJ2-2 | 12 | TRBV10-1 | CASSRDSGELFF
TRBJ2-7 | 14 | TRBV16 | CASSQQTGDDEQYF
TRBJ2-1 | 14 | TRBV9 | CASSVDPNPSGQFF
TRBJ2-7 | 15 | TRBV6-5 | CASTRRDRDSYEQYF
TRBJ2-7 | 15 | TRBV9 | CASSVGGREGYEQYF
TRBJ1-5 | 14 | TRBV6-5 | CASQKGVVYQPQHF
TRBJ1-3 | 16 | TRBV28 | CASSSTTGGTGNTIYF
TRBJ1-2 | 19 | TRBV28 | CASSSFTLLHQGVRGGYTF
TRBJ1-5 | 17 | TRBV19 | CASSIFLTGNSNQPQHF
TRBJ2-2 | 19 | TRBV7-2 | CASSRLGGDRGPDTGELFF
TRBJ2-3 | 14 | TRBV5-4 | CAAGKRGRTDTQYF
TRBJ2-5 | 15 | TRBV25-1 | CASSELQGIQETQYF
TRBJ1-3 | 16 | TRBV7-2 | CASSRAASHRGNTIYF
TRBJ2-1 | 15 | TRBV7-7 | CASSPGTSVYNEQFF
TRBJ2-1 | 13 | TRBV11-2 | CASSRGGSNEQFF
TRBJ2-1 | 15 | TRBV5-4 | CASSLGQGYYNEQFF
TRBJ2-3 | 14 | TRBV15 | CATSRDRVTDTQYF
TRBJ1-5 | 14 | TRBV27 | CASQSISPYQPQHF
TRBJ1-4 | 15 | TRBV5-8 | CASSLARGTNEKLFF
TRBJ1-4 | 16 | TRBV7-2 | CASSDQVGGTNEKLFF
TRBJ2-4 | 15 | TRBV29-1 | CSVGRDRGRGNIQYF
TRBJ2-2 | 16 | TRBV19 | CASSHPRGVNTGELFF
TRBJ1-4 | 14 | TRBV4-3 | CASSQGQGGEKLFF
TRBJ2-2 | 16 | TRBV7-2 | CASSLVAGRSGGELFF
TRBJ1-1 | 11 | TRBV10-2 | CASRLDTEAFF
TRBJ2-1 | 12 | TRBV2 | CASRGTTNEQFF
- | 13 | TRBV6-5 | CASTDRLTYEQYF
TRBJ2-1 | 11 | TRBV6-5 | CASTRGGKQFF
TRBJ2-3 | 17 | TRBV2 | CASSGLAKTTSTDTQYF
TRBJ2-1 | 12 | TRBV7-9 | CASSLASNEQFF